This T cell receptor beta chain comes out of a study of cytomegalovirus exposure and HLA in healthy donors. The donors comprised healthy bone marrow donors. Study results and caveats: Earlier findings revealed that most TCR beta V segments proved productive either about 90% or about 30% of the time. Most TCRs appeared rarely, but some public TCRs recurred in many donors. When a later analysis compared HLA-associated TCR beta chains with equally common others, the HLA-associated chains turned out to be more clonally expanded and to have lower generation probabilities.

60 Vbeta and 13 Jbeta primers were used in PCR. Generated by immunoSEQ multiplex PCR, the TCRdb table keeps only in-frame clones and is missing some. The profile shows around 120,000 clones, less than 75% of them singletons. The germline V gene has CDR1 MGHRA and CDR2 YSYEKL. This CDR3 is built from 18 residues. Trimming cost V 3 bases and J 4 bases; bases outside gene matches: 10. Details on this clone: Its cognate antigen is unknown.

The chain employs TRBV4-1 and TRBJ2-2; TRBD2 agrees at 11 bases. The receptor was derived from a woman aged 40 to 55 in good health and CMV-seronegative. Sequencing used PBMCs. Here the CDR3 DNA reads TGCGCCAGCAGCCAGACAGTAGCGGGAGGGACGAGCACCGGGGAGCTGTTTTTT. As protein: CASSQTVAGGTSTGELFF.